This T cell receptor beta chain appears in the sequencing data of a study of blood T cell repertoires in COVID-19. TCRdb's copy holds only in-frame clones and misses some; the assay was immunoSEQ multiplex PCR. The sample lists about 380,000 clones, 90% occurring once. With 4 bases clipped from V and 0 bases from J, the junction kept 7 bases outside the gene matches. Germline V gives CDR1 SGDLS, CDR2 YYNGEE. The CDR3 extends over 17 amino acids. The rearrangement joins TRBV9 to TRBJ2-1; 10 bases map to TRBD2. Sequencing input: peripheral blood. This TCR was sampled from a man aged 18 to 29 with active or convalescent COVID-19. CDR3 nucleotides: TGTGCCAGCAGCCCCCGGACTAGCGGACTCTCCTACAATGAGCAGTTCTTC. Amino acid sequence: CASSPRTSGLSYNEQFF.